This T cell receptor (beta chain) was profiled in a study of blood T cells in healthy people across ages. Across the whole study: The template switching approach captured approximately one barcoded beta molecule for every two T cells. Study-level results: Across the age range, TCR beta diversity per million T cells fell in a roughly linear way.

As for this clonotype: The antigen is unknown. An end of the junction does not agree with germline; a read error may underlie this.

With a J-beta primer mix and a sample-barcoded 5' primer, a second PCR ran about 7 to 11 cycles. A minimum of 2.5 million CDR3-containing paired-end reads was obtained for each sample. MiXCR, run by TCRdb on the 5' RACE reads, gives a single entry per CDR3 protein. The sample has 660,000 or so distinct CDR3 sequences, around three fifths seen once. The length of the CDR3 is 14 residues. CDR1 is DFQATT and CDR2 is SNEGSKA in the germline V gene (reference sequence). The receptor was derived from a man in his 60s in good health. The sequenced material came from blood. This chain joins TRBV20-1 and TRBJ2-5, with D tentatively TRBD1 (6 bases). CDR3 sequence: CSADDRTHQGTQYF. CDR3 coding DNA: TGCAGTGCGGACGACAGGACCCATCAAGGGACCCAGTACTTC.